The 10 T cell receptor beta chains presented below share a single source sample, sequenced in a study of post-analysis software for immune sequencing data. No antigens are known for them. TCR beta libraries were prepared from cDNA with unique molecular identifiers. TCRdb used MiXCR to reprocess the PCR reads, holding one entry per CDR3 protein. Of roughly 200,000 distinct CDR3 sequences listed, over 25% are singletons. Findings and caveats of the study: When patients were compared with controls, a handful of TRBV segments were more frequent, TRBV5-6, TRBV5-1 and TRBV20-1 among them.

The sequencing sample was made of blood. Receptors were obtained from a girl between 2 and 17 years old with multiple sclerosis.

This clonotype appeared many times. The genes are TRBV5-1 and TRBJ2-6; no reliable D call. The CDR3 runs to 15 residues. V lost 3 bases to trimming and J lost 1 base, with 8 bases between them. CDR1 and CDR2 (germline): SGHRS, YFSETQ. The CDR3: CASSYDLSGANVLTF. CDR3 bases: TGCGCCAGCAGCTACGATCTTTCTGGGGCCAACGTCCTGACTTTC.

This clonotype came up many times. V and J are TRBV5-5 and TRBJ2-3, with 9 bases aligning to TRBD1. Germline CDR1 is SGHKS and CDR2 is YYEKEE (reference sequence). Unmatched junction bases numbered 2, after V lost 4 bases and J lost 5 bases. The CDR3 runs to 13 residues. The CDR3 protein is CASSRDREDTQYF. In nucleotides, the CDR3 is TGTGCCAGCAGCCGGGACAGGGAAGATACGCAGTATTTT.

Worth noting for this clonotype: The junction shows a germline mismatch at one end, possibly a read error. The CDR3 region has the DNA TGTGCCGGCAGCCAAGGCGTTCTAGCGGACTACGAGCAGTACTTC. Its translation is CAGSQGVLADYEQYF. J is TRBJ2-5 and V is TRBV3-1; 7 bases are shared with TRBD2. The DNA end is a closer match to TRBJ2-7, so the J assignment may be wrong. This CDR3 comprises 15 residues. Germline assignment: CDR1 LGHDT and CDR2 YNNKEL (reference sequence).

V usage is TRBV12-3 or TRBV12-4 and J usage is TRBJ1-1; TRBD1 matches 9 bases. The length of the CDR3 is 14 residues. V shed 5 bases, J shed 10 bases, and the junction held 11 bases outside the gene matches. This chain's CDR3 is CASSRNTGTGRAFF. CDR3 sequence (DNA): TGTGCCAGCAGTCGAAATACCGGGACAGGGAGAGCTTTCTTT.

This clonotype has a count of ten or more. Here the CDR3 DNA reads TGCGCCAGCAGCCTTGCTGGCGATACGCAGTATTTT. Protein: CASSLAGDTQYF. The chain employs TRBV4-1 and TRBJ2-3; D is unresolved. The V end was cut by 4 bases, the J end by 6 bases, with 8 bases between. The germline CDR1 and CDR2 sequences are MGHRA and YSYEKL. The CDR3 is 12 amino acids.

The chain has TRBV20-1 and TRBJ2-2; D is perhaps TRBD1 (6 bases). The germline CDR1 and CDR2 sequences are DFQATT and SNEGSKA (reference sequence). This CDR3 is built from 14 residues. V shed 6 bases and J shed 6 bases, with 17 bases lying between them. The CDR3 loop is CSAMGPGDPGELFF. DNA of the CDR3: TGCAGTGCCATGGGGCCAGGGGACCCCGGGGAGCTGTTTTTT.

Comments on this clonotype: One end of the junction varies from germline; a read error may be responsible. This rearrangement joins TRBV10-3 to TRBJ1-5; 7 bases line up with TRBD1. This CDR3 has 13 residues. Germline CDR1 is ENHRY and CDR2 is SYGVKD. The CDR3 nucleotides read TGTGCCACCAGTGGACAGGATAATCAGCCCCAGCATTTT. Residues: CATSGQDNQPQHF.

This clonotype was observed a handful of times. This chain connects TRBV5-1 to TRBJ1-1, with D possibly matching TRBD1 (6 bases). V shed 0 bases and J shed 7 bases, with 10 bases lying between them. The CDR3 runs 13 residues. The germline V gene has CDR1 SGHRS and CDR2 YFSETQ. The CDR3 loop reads CASSLAGGIEAFF. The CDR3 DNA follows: TGCGCCAGCAGCTTGGCGGGGGGCATTGAAGCTTTCTTT. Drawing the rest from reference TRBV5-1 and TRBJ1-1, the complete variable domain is KAGVTQTPRYLIKTRGQQVTLSCSPISGHRSVSWYQQTPGQGLQFLFEYFSETQRNKGNFPGRFSGRQFSNSRSEMNVSTLELGDSALYLCASSLAGGIEAFFGQGTRLTVV.

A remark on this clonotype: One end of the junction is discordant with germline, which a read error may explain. CDR3 protein: CASRLKEKLLF. CDR3 DNA: TGTGCCAGCAGGCTCAAGGAAAAACTGCTTTTT. The genes are TRBV12-3 or TRBV12-4 and TRBJ1-4; D uncertain. This CDR3 spans 11 amino acids.

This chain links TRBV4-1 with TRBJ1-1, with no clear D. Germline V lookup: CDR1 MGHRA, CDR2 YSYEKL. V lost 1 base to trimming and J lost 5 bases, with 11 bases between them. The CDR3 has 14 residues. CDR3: CASSQASLETEAFF. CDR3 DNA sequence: TGCGCCAGCAGCCAAGCGTCCCTCGAAACTGAAGCTTTCTTT.